Below, 10 T cell receptor beta chains from the same sample are listed, as sequenced in a study of radiotherapy plus CTLA-4 blockade in lung cancer (dated by TCRdb to 2016 to 2019). Library preparation used the immunoSEQ multiplex PCR assay. TCRdb stores this immuneACCESS table with in-frame sequences only. Part of the clones is absent; in the studies checked, under half of the shortfall reflects unresolved V genes, and no reason is known for the rest. In this sample the table shows 120,000 or so clones, approximately 80% of which occur a single time. Jointly, the top ten make up roughly 5.2% of the sample. The sequences come from peripheral blood, collected from a patient treated with radiotherapy plus ipilimumab. The receptors stem from a human donor with non-small cell lung cancer who had a partial response to radiotherapy plus ipilimumab.

Here the CDR3 reads CASSLAGMYEQYF. CDR3 in DNA: TGTGCCAGCAGTTTAGCGGGAATGTACGAGCAGTACTTC. The V and J genes are TRBV28 and TRBJ2-7, with D perhaps matching TRBD2 (6 bases). This CDR3 has 13 residues. CDR1 is MDHEN, CDR2 SYDVKM, per germline. Trimming shortened V by 2 bases and J by 4 bases, and 9 bases separated the two germline ends.

The rearrangement joins TRBV9 to TRBJ2-1; D uncertain. The CDR3 has 13 amino acids. The germline CDR1 and CDR2 sequences are SGDLS and YYNGEE. The V end was cut by 4 bases, the J end by 0 bases, with 5 bases between. The CDR3 region is CASSTRSYNEQFF. CDR3 sequence (DNA): TGTGCCAGCAGCACGCGCTCCTACAATGAGCAGTTCTTC. Full variable domain (rest looked up from reference TRBV9 and TRBJ2-1): DSGVTQTPKHLITATGQRVTLRCSPRSGDLSVYWYQQSLDQGLQFLIQYYNGEERAKGNILERFSAQQFPDLHSELNLSSLELGDSALYFCASSTRSYNEQFFGPGTRLTVL.

This clone was seen just once. The V gene is TRBV19, the J gene TRBJ1-1; 10 positions match TRBD1. The V segment lost 5 bases and the J segment 3 bases; nucleotides outside the gene matches: 6. This CDR3 has 15 residues. CDR1 LNHDA and CDR2 SQIVND come from the germline V gene (reference sequence). The CDR3 is CASSVWTGGDTEAFF. The CDR3 bases are TGTGCCAGTAGTGTCTGGACAGGGGGGGACACTGAAGCTTTCTTT.

The chain links TRBV18 to TRBJ2-5; 7 nucleotides align to TRBD2. CDR1 KGHSH and CDR2 LQKENI come from the germline V gene. This CDR3 region has 15 residues. With V trimmed by 2 bases and J by 4 bases, 7 bases remained unmatched. CDR3 DNA sequence: TGTGCCAGCTCACCAGAACTAGCGAGTGGAGAGACCCAGTACTTC. Its protein is CASSPELASGETQYF. Looking up the rest from reference TRBV18 and TRBJ2-5 gives the full variable domain: NAGVMQNPRHLVRRRGQEARLRCSPMKGHSHVYWYRQLPEEGLKFMVYLQKENIIDESGMPKERFSAEFPKEGPSILRIQQVVRGDSAAYFCASSPELASGETQYFGPGTRLLVL.

The gene calls are TRBV10-3 and TRBJ2-1; 11 nucleotides agree with TRBD2. V shed 4 bases, J shed 7 bases, and the junction held 6 bases outside the gene matches. The CDR3 has 15 residues. Germline CDR1 is ENHRY and CDR2 is SYGVKD. Written as DNA, the CDR3 is TGTGCCATCAGTGCTATAGCGGGAGGGCCAAATGAGCAGTTCTTC. Amino acids: CAISAIAGGPNEQFF.

The V and J genes are TRBV19 and TRBJ2-5, with 10 bases that match TRBD2. The trim removed 3 bases at V and 2 bases at J, leaving 6 bases unmatched. The germline V gene encodes CDR1 LNHDA and CDR2 SQIVND (reference sequence). The CDR3 has 16 residues. The DNA of the CDR3 is TGTGCCAGTAGTATCGTGCAAGCGGGAGGGCAAGAGACCCAGTACTTC. It encodes CASSIVQAGGQETQYF. The entire variable domain, with the rest obtained from reference TRBV19 and TRBJ2-5, is as follows: DGGITQSPKYLFRKEGQNVTLSCEQNLNHDAMYWYRQDPGQGLRLIYYSQIVNDFQKGDIAEGYSVSREKKESFPLTVTSAQKNPTAFYLCASSIVQAGGQETQYFGPGTRLLVL.

This clone was seen more than once but under ten times. The chain has TRBV5-1 and TRBJ2-7; D remains ambiguous. V was pared by 4 bases and J by 0 bases, with 11 bases between. CDR1 SGHRS and CDR2 YFSETQ come from the germline V gene. The CDR3 is 14 residues long. The DNA for the CDR3 is TGCGCCAGCAGCGGCGTGTCTAGCTCCTACGAGCAGTACTTC. Translating gives CASSGVSSSYEQYF.

J is TRBJ1-1 and V is TRBV28, with a weak D call TRBD1 (6 bases). V lost 6 bases and J 2 bases, leaving 19 bases between the germline ends. CDR3 length: 16 amino acids. The germline V gene encodes CDR1 MDHEN and CDR2 SYDVKM. CDR3: CASRPRQVQKNTEAFF. CDR3 sequence (DNA): TGTGCCAGCAGACCCAGACAGGTCCAAAAAAACACTGAAGCTTTCTTT. Drawing the rest from reference TRBV28 and TRBJ1-1, the complete variable domain is DVKVTQSSRYLVKRTGEKVFLECVQDMDHENMFWYRQDPGLGLRLIYFSYDVKMKEKGDIPEGYSVSREKKERFSLILESASTNQTSMYLCASRPRQVQKNTEAFFGQGTRLTVV.

The chain couples TRBV28 to TRBJ2-7; TRBD2 matches at 9 bases. From germline, CDR1 is MDHEN and CDR2 SYDVKM. This CDR3 is 15 amino acids long. Trimming at V came to 6 bases and at J to 7 bases, leaving 13 bases not matched to a gene. CDR3 residues: CASRTGTSRLLEQYF. The CDR3 coding sequence is TGTGCCAGCAGAACTGGGACTAGCAGACTTTTAGAGCAGTACTTC.

V usage is TRBV5-6 and J usage is TRBJ2-1; 9 nucleotides align to TRBD2. CDR3 size: 17 residues. J gave up 5 bases and V 4 bases, and 13 bases lay outside the gene matches. CDR1 and CDR2 (germline): SGHDT, YYEEEE. CDR3 sequence: CASSLISRGGRDNEQFF. Here the CDR3 DNA reads TGTGCCAGCAGCCTCATTTCGCGAGGCGGGAGGGACAATGAGCAGTTCTTC.